This T cell receptor (beta chain) was identified during a study of Ad26.COV2.S vaccination and SARS-CoV-2 variants (dated by TCRdb to 2020 to 2023). Notes on the research overall: Donors in the vaccine arm were drawn from COV1001, a phase I-IIa trial of Ad26.COV2.S in healthy adults that was multicentre, randomized, double-blind and placebo-controlled. The TCR-sequenced set comprised around 32 samples: some 20 Ad26.COV2.S vaccine recipients, 5 placebo recipients and 8 SARS-CoV-2 convalescent individuals. Participants in the trial were split at random into five groups of five each, receiving low-dose or high-dose Ad26.COV2.S once or twice, or else placebo on both occasions. TCRbeta repertoire sequencing was used to assess the specificity and breadth of SARS-CoV-2-reactive T cell receptors after Ad26.COV2.S vaccination. Investigators did not know the trial group allocation while performing experiments and assessing outcomes. Ad26.COV2.S was administered intramuscularly at a dose of 5x10^10 or 1x10^11 viral particles, either as one shot or as two shots given 56 days apart. The paper's findings and limits, for the study overall: The study lacked the statistical power to compare responses across vaccine doses or regimens. Comparable non-spike TCR breadth was observed between vaccine and placebo recipients, consistent with only spike being contained in the vaccine. The authors noted that total T cell responses may have been underestimated by the TCR breadth and depth analyses. After vaccination, spike-specific CD8+ and CD4+ T cell responses were reported to show substantial breadth. Higher spike-specific TCR breadth was observed in Ad26.COV2.S recipients than in placebo recipients (P = 0.0014).

This clone has only one observation. Its antigen is unknown. Base quality data are lacking; no much larger clone is found one base away. Based on the germline V gene, the CDR1 and CDR2 sequences are SGHTA and FQGNSA. The junction shows trimming of 5 bases on V and 1 base on J, plus 11 bases between the germline ends. The CDR3 covers 14 residues, taking in both the cysteine and the phenylalanine. Just the 42-base CDR3 DNA is kept, in frame starting at base 1. The sample's treatment or condition label, decoded: around 19 received Ad26.COV2.S at low or high dose, single or two shots; five or six received placebo; per-sample allocation not given. For vaccine and placebo recipients, the sequenced repertoires came from samples collected on day 63 after the first injection. Between 29 July and 7 August 2020, Cohort 1b enrolled about 27 adults aged 18-55 years at one site in Boston, USA. Ad26.COV2.S was a replication-incompetent adenovirus type 26 vector expressing a prefusion-stabilized SARS-CoV-2 spike protein from the original Wuhan strain.

The immunoSEQ Assay was used to sequence TCRbeta CDR3 regions. After extraction, genomic DNA underwent amplification by bias-controlled multiplex PCR, followed by high-throughput sequencing. In the paper's pipeline: To quantify the absolute abundance of every unique TCRbeta CDR3 region, sequences were collapsed and filtered. T cell fraction was estimated by normalizing TCRbeta template counts to usable DNA, with usable DNA measured through amplification of reference genes found in all nucleated cells. Repertoire TCRs were annotated as SARS-CoV-2-specific by exact matching of V gene, CDR3 amino acid sequence and J gene to a known reactive TCR set. The reference SARS-CoV-2 TCR set came from MIRA and was filtered for enrichment in COVID-19-positive ImmuneCODE repertoires, removing public or cross-reactive TCRs. Based on the MIRA antigens, annotated TCRs were further analysed at the level of specific ORF or position within ORF. Breadth was defined as annotated unique rearrangements over total unique productive rearrangements; depth was the summed frequency of those rearrangements. Two-sided Wilcoxon rank-sum tests were applied when comparing TCR breadth between groups. TCRdb's version of the immuneACCESS table is confined to in-frame rearrangements and falls short of the full clone set. An unresolved V gene accounts for under half of the shortfall where checked; the remainder is of unknown origin. The DNA was the basis for D and trimming; V, J and clone size are from that table. The sample contains roughly 500,000 clones, around 90% of them found a single time. Together, the top ten hold 9.5% to 15% of the sample.

This sequence was found in a person between 18 and 65 years old who received the Ad26.COV2.S COVID-19 vaccine or a placebo. This chain is built from TRBV7-2 and TRBJ1-2; the D segment could be TRBD1, given 6 matching bases. This specimen consisted of peripheral blood, obtained in a trial of Ad26.COV2.S vaccine versus placebo. Read as DNA, the sequence is TGTGCCAGCAGCCACCCGGGACATAACTATGGCTACACCTTC. Translated, this gives CASSHPGHNYGYTF.